The source of this T cell receptor (beta chain) is a study of OX40 agonist ivuxolimab in advanced cancers. Study-level information: Across the patients, intravenous ivuxolimab was delivered every 2 weeks at 0.01 to 10 mg/kg. Three patients, one with hepatocellular carcinoma and two with cutaneous melanoma, responded partially.

V was cut by 5 bases and J by 1 base, with 8 bases left in between. The germline V gene has CDR1 MDHEN and CDR2 SYDVKM. CDR3 length: 13 residues. Profiling relied on immunoSEQ multiplex PCR, and the TCRdb table lists in-frame clones only, not all of them. This table holds tens of thousands of clones, 70% to 90% found once. The V and J genes are TRBV28 and TRBJ2-5; TRBD1 or TRBD2 may be the D gene (5 bases each). The sequence derives from an adult with an advanced solid tumor such as melanoma, head and neck, liver or kidney cancer. Sequenced material: CD4+ or CD8+ T cells sorted from blood, taken in a trial of the OX40 agonist ivuxolimab. CDR3 in amino acids: CASSPGRQETQYF. In DNA, the CDR3 is TGTGCCAGCAGTCCGGGACGCCAAGAGACCCAGTACTTC.